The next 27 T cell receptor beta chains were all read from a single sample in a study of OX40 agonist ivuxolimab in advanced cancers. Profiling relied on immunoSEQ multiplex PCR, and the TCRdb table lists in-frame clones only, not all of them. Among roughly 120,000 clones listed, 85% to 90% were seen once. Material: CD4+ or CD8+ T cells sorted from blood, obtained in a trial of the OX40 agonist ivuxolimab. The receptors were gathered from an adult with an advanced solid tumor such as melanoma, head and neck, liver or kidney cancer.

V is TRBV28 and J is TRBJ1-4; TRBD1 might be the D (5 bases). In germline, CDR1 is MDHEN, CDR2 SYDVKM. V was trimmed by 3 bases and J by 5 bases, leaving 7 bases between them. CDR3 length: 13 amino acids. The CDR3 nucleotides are TGTGCCAGCAGTTTGGGGCAGAATGAAAAACTGTTTTTT. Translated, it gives CASSLGQNEKLFF.

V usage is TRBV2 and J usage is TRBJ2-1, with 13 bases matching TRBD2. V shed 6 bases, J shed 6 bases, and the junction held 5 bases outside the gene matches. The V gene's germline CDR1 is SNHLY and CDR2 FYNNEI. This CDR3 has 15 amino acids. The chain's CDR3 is CASRLLAGGLNEQFF. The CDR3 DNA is TGTGCCAGCAGGTTACTAGCGGGGGGGCTCAATGAGCAGTTCTTC.

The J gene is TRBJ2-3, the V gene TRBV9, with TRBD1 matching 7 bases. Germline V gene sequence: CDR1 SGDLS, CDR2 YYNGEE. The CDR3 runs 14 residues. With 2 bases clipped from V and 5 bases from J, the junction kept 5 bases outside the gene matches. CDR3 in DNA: TGTGCCAGCAGCGTTACAGGGGTAGGAGATACGCAGTATTTT. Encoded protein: CASSVTGVGDTQYF.

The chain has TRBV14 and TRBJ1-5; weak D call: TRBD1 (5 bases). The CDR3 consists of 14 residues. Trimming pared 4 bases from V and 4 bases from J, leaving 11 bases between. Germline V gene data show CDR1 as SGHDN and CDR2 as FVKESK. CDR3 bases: TGTGCCAGCAGCCGCCGGGACCGGAATCAGCCCCAGCATTTT. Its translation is CASSRRDRNQPQHF.

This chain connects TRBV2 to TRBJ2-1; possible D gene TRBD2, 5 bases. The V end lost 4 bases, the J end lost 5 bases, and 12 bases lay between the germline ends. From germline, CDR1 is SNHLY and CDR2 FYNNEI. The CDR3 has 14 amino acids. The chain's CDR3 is CASSGGFGNNEQFF. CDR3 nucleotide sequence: TGTGCCAGCAGTGGAGGCTTCGGGAACAATGAGCAGTTCTTC.

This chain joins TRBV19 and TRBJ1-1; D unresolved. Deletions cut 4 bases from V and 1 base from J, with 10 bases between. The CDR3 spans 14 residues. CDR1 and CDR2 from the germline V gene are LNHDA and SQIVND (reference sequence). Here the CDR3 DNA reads TGTGCCAGTAGTAGTAGACGGGGGAACACTGAAGCTTTCTTT. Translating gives CASSSRRGNTEAFF.

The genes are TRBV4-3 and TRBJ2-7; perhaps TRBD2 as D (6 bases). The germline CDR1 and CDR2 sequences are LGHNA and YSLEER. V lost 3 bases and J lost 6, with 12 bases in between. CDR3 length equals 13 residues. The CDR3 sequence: CASSQWNGGEQYF. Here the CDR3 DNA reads TGCGCCAGCAGCCAGTGGAACGGGGGCGAGCAGTACTTC.

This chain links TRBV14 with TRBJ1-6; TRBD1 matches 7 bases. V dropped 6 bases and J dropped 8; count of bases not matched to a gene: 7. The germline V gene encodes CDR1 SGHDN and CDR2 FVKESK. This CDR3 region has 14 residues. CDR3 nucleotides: TGTGCCAGCAGACTCGGGACAGCATATTCACCCCTCCACTTT. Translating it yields CASRLGTAYSPLHF.

CDR3 amino acids: CASSSTVNTEAFF. DNA for the CDR3: TGTGCCAGCTCGTCGACAGTGAACACTGAAGCTTTCTTT. The rearrangement joins TRBV18 to TRBJ1-1; D perhaps matches TRBD1 (5 bases). This CDR3 region has 13 residues. Germline assignment: CDR1 KGHSH and CDR2 LQKENI. Trimming took 6 bases from V and 0 from J, leaving 8 bases between them.

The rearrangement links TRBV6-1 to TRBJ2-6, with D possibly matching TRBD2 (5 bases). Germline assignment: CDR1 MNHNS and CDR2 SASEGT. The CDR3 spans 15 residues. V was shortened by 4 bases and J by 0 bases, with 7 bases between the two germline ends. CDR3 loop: CASSARDSGANVLTF. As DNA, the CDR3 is TGTGCCAGCAGTGCGAGGGACTCTGGGGCCAACGTCCTGACTTTC.

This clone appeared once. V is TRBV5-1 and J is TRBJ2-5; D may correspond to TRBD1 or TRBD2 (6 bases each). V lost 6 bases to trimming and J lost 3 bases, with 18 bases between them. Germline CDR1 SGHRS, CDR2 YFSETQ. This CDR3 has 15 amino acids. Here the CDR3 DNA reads TGCGCCAGCACCCTAAAGGGGGGTTCGGAAGAGACCCAGTACTTC. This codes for CASTLKGGSEETQYF.

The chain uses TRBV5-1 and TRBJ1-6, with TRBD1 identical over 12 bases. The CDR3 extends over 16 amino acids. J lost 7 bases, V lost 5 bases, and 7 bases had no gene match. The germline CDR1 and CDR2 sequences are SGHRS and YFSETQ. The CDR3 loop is CASRDGTGGPNSPLHF. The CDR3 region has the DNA TGCGCCAGCAGGGACGGGACAGGGGGCCCCAATTCACCCCTCCACTTT.

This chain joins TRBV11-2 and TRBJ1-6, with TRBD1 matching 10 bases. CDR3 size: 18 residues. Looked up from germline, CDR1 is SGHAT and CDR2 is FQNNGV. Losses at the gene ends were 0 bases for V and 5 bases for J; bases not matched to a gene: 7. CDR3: CASSLDPPGQGNNSPLHF. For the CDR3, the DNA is TGTGCCAGCAGCTTAGATCCCCCGGGACAGGGGAATAATTCACCCCTCCACTTT. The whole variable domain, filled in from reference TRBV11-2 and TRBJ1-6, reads EAGVAQSPRYKIIEKRQSVAFWCNPISGHATLYWYQQILGQGPKLLIQFQNNGVVDDSQLPKDRFSAERLKGVDSTLKIQPAKLEDSAVYLCASSLDPPGQGNNSPLHFGNGTRLTVT.

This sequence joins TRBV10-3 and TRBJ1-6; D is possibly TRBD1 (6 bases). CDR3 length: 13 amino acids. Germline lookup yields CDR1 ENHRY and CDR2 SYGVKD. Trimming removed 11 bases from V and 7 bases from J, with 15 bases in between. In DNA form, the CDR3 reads TGTGCCCAGTCCGGGACACGAAATTCACCCCTCCACTTT. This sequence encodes CAQSGTRNSPLHF.

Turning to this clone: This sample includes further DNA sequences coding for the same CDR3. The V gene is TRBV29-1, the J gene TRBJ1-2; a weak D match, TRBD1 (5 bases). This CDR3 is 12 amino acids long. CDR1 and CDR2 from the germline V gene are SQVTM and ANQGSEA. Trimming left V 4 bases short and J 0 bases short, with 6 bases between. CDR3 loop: CSVGGTNYGYTF. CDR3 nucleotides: TGCAGCGTTGGGGGGACTAACTATGGCTACACCTTC. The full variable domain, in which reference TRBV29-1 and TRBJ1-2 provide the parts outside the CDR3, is SAVISQKPSRDICQRGTSLTIQCQVDSQVTMMFWYRQQPGQSLTLIATANQGSEATYESGFVIDKFPISRPNLTFSTLTVSNMSPEDSSIYLCSVGGTNYGYTFGSGTRLTVV.

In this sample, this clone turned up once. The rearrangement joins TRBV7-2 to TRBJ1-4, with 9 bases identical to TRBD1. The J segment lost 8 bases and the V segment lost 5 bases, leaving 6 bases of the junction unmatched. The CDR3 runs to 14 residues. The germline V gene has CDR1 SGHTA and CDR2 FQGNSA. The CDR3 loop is CASSPDRGNEKLFF. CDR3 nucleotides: TGTGCCAGCAGCCCGGACAGGGGAAACGAAAAACTGTTTTTT.

CDR3 DNA: TGTGCCAGCCTAGGGACTAGCGGGGCCGGGGAGCTGTTTTTT. Its protein product is CASLGTSGAGELFF. The chain links TRBV2 to TRBJ2-2; TRBD2 aligns across 13 bases. Looked up from germline, CDR1 is SNHLY and CDR2 is FYNNEI. V shed 8 bases, J shed 6 bases, and the junction held 3 bases outside the gene matches. This CDR3 is 14 amino acids long.

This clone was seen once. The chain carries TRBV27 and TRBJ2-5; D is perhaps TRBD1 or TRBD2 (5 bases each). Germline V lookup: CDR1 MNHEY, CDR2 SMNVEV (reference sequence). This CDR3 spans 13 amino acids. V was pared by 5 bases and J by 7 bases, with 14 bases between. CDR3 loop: CASSPPGTATQYF. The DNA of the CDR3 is TGTGCCAGCAGTCCCCCAGGGACGGCGACCCAGTACTTC.

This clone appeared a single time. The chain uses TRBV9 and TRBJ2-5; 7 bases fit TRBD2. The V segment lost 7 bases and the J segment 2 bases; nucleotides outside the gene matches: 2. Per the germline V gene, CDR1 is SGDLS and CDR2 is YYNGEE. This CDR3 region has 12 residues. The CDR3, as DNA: TGTGCCAGCCAGGGACTACAAGAGACCCAGTACTTC. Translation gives CASQGLQETQYF.

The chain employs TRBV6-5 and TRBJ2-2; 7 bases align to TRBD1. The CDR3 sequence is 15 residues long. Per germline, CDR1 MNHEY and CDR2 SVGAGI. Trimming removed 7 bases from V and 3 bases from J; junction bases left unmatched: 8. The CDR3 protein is CASMPPQGDTGELFF. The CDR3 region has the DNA TGTGCCAGCATGCCACCCCAGGGGGACACCGGGGAGCTGTTTTTT.

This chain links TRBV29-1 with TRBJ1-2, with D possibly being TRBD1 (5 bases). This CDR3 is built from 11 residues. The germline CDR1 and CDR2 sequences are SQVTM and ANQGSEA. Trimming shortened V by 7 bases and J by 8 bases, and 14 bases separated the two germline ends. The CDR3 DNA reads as TGCAGCGGGGGGGAAGGGAACGGCTACACCTTC. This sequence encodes CSGGEGNGYTF.

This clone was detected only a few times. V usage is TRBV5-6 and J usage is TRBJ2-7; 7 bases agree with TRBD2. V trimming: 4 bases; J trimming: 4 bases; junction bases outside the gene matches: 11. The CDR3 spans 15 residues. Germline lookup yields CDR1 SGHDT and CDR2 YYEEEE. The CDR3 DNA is TGTGCCAGCAGCCCCGTGGGCAGGGAGGGATACGAGCAGTACTTC. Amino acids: CASSPVGREGYEQYF.

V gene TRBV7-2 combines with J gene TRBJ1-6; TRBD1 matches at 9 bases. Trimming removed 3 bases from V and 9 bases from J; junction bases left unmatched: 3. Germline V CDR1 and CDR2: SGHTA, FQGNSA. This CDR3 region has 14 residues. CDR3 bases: TGTGCCAGCAGCTTGGACAGGGGAATTTCACCCCTCCACTTT. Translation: CASSLDRGISPLHF.

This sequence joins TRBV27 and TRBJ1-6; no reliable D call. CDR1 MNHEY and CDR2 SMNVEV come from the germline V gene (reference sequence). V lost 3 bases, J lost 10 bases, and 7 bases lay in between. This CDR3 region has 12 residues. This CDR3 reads CASSFSGSPLHF. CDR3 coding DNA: TGTGCCAGCAGTTTTTCCGGCTCACCCCTCCACTTT.

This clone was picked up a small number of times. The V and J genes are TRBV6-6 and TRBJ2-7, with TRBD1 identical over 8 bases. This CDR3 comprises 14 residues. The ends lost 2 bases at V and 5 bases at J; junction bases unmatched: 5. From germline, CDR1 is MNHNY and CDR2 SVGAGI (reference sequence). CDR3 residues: CASSYTAGGDEQYF. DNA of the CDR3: TGTGCCAGCAGTTACACAGCAGGGGGCGACGAGCAGTACTTC.

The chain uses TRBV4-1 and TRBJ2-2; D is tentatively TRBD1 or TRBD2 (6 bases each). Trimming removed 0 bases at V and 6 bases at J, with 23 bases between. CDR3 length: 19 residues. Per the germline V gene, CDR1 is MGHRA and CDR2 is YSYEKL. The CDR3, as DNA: TGCGCCAGCAGCCAAGATGTGGGCAGGGGCCGGGGAGGCGCCGGGGAGCTGTTTTTT. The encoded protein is CASSQDVGRGRGGAGELFF.

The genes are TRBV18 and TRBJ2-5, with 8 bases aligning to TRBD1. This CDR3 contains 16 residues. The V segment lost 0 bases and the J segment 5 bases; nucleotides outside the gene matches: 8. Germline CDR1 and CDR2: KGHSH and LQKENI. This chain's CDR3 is CASSPPAGGLQETQYF. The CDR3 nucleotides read TGTGCCAGCTCACCACCTGCAGGGGGCCTGCAGGAGACCCAGTACTTC.